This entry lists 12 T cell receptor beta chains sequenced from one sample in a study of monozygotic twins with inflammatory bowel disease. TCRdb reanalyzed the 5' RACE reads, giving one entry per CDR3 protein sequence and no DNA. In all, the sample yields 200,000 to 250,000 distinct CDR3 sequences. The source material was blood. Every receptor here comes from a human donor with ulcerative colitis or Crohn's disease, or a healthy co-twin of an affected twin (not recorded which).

The CDR3 here is CASTYRDGNTEAFF. J is TRBJ1-1 and V is TRBV6-2 or TRBV6-3; TCRdb designates TRBD1, a call that cannot be tested without DNA. Germline CDR1 and CDR2: MNHEY and SVGEGT. CDR3 length equals 14 residues.

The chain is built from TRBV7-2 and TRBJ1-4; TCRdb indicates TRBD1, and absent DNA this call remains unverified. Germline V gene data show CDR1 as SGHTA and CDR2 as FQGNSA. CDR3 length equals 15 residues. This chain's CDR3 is CASSLNPGIREKLFF.

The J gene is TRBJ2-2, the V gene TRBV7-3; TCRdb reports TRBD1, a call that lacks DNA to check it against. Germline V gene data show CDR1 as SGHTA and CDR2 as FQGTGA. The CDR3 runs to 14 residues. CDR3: CASSWDSNTGELFF. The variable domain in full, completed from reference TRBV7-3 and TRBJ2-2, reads GAGVSQTPSNKVTEKGKYVELRCDPISGHTALYWYRQSLGQGPEFLIYFQGTGAADDSGLPNDRFFAVRPEGSVSTLKIQRTERGDSAVYLCASSWDSNTGELFFGEGSRLTVL.

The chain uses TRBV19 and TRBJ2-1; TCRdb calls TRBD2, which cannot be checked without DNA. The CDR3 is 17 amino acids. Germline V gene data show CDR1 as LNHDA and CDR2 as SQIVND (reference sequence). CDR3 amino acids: CASSIIGGRRSYNEQFF.

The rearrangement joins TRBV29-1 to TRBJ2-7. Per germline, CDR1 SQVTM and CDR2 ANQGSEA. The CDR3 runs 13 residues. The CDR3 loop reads CSVEAPFPGEQYF.

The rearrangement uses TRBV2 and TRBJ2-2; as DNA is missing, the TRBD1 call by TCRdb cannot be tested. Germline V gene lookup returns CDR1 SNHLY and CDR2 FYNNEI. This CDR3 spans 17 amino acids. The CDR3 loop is CASRDSGATSNTGELFF.

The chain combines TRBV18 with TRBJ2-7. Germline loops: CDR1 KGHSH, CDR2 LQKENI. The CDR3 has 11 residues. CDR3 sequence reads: CASSPGVEQYF.

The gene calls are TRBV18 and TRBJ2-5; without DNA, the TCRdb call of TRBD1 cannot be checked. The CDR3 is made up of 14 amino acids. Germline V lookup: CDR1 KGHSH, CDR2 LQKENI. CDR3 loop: CASSPGHSQETQYF.

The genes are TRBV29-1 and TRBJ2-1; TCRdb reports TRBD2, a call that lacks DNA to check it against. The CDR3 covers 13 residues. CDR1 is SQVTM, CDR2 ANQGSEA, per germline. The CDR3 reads CSVGAEVYNEQFF.

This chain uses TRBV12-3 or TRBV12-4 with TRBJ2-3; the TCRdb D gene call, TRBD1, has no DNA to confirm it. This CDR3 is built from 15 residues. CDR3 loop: CASSSRGGNTDTQYF.

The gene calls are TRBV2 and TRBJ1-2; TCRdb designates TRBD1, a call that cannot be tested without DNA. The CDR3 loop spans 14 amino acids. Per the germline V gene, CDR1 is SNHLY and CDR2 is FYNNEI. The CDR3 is CANTPETVIYGYTF.

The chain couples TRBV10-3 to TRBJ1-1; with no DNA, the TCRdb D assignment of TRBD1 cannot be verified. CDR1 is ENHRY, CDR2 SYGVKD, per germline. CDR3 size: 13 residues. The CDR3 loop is CAVQGAPNTEAFF.